The present T cell receptor beta chain was sequenced within a study of shared clonotypes between healthy human individuals. Study-level results: Relative to memory subsets, naive subsets generally showed larger estimated richness. Sequencing depth was expected to affect clonotype sharing among donors.

CD4+ cells yielded CD45RA+ naive and CD45RA-negative memory subsets. V lost 2 bases, J lost 10 bases, and 8 bases lay in between. The CDR3 has 11 residues. Germline-derived CDR1 and CDR2 are MRHNA and SNTAGT. The assay ran at deep level. The repertoire was sequenced with immunoSEQ multiplex PCR; TCRdb's copy has only in-frame clones and lacks some. The profile covers some 660,000 clones, with less than 80% appearing a single time and around 1.8% taken by the ten largest. Details on this clone: Its target is not known.

This TCR came from a woman in her thirties in good health. Sequenced input: memory CD4+ T cells sorted from blood. Specified subset: CD45RA-negative fraction. The chain has TRBV6-4 and TRBJ1-1, with unresolved D. The CDR3 is CASSDGGRAFF. As DNA, the CDR3 is TGTGCCAGCAGTGACGGAGGGAGAGCTTTCTTT.